The T cell receptor (beta chain) under discussion was sequenced for a study of early stage breast cancer tumors. Study at large: Most of the 16 invasive tumors were ER+, PR+ and HER2-. Roughly 8 ER+/PR+/HER2- tumors were invasive ductal; four were invasive lobular. Samples were sequenced at about 10-fold average coverage.

Assay: immunoSEQ multiplex PCR; the TCRdb copy retains only in-frame clones and omits some. This table has just under 30,000 clones, 84% appearing once. Overall study results and limits: Compared with adjacent normal breast, tumors showed 2.5 to 3-fold denser, more clonal T cells.

Comment on this clone: What it binds is unknown.

Germline V gene data show CDR1 as MNHEY and CDR2 as SVGAGI. CDR3 length: 14 residues. Trimming took 5 bases from V and 0 from J, leaving 10 bases between them. The sequenced sample was blood. This chain joins TRBV6-5 and TRBJ1-2; D is unresolved. The source of this sequence is a person aged 45 to 59 with breast cancer. The CDR3 DNA reads TGTGCCAGCAGTGCCCCTGGAGCTAACTATGGCTACACCTTC. Translation: CASSAPGANYGYTF.